This T cell receptor beta chain was profiled in a study of T-cell reconstitution after alpha-beta-depleted transplantation in children. Germline CDR1 and CDR2: SGHVS and FQNEAQ. Between the trimmed V and J ends, which lost 1 base and 1 base, there was a span of 10 bases. The CDR3 contains 15 residues. Unique molecular identifiers tagged the TCRbeta library. TCRdb re-derived calls from the PCR reads in MiXCR, one entry per CDR3 protein. The repertoire holds about 540,000 distinct CDR3 sequences, 18% seen once, with 2.5% to 3.5% in the top ten. The sample in question was PBMCs from the stem cell graft donor, obtained from the stem cell graft. The sequence was collected from a human donor who donated a stem cell graft to a child with acute lymphoblastic leukemia. The chain carries TRBV7-8 and TRBJ1-1, with D uncertain. Here the CDR3 reads CASSLGVRRNTEAFF. The CDR3 region has the DNA TGTGCCAGCAGCTTAGGGGTCAGGAGGAACACTGAAGCTTTCTTT.